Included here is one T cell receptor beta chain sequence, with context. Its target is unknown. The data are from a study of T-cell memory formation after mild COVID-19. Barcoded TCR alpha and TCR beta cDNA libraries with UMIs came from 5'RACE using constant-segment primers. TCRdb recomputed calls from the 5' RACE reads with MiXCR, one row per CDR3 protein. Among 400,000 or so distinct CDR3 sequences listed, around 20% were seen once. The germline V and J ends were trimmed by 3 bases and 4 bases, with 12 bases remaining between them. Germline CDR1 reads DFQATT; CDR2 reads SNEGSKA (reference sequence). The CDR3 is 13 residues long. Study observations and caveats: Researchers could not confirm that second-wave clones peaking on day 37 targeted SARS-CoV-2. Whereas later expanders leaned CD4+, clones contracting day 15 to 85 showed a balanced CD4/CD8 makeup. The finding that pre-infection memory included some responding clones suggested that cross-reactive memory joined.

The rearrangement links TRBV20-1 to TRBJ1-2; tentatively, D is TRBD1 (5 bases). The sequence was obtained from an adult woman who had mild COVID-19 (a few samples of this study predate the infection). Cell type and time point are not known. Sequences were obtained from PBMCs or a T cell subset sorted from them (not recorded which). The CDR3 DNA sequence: TGCAGTGCTAGCCCCAGGGATCCCTATGGCTACACCTTC. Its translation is CSASPRDPYGYTF.